The source of this T cell receptor (beta chain) is a study of regulatory T cells in long-lasting Graves disease. General observations from the study: New patients shared approximately 1,000 public clonotypes, and persistent patients shared more, with under 3,500. Only a small sample size was used, which may have cut accuracy.

Arm-PCR of CDR3 regions and iRepertoire HTBI primers were used to build TCR beta libraries. TCRdb independently ran MiXCR on the multiplex PCR reads; one entry per CDR3 protein. The sample contains 400,000 to 500,000 distinct CDR3 sequences, 15% of which appear only once. The V and J ends lost 4 bases and 9 bases respectively, with 13 bases between them. The CDR3 is 13 amino acids. Germline V lookup: CDR1 SGHTA, CDR2 FQGTGA. Time point specified: newly diagnosed GD, antithyroid drugs for less than 3 months. Making the TCR library involved RNA that had been extracted from PBMCs. Patients of an endocrinology department in Xi'an, China, were included. In this sample, this clonotype turned up many times. Its antigen is not known. The same sample was also studied in work on T cells in Graves' hyperthyroidism and ophthalmopathy.

Sequenced here: peripheral blood mononuclear cells (PBMCs), sampled at new diagnosis, from a patient treated with antithyroid drugs. V usage is TRBV7-3 and J usage is TRBJ2-1; D is possibly TRBD1 (6 bases). The TCR was taken from a young woman with Graves disease. The CDR3 loop reads CASSSSGVSEQFF. In DNA form, the CDR3 reads TGTGCCAGCAGCTCGTCAGGGGTCAGTGAGCAGTTCTTC.